This T cell receptor (beta chain) comes out of a study of human CD4 T cells and Enterobacteriaceae (dated by TCRdb to about 2020). Study-level background: Stimulating bacteria were E. coli, K. pneumoniae, E. aerogenes, S. flexneri, S. sonnei, S. typhimurium and S. aureus, heat-inactivated after culture.

Details on this clone: Base qualities are not at hand, and no much larger clone is one base apart.

Measured from the cysteine to the phenylalanine, the CDR3 is 13 residues long. CDR3 DNA only is kept here, 39 bases in frame from base 1. The germline V gene provides CDR1 KGHSH and CDR2 LQKENI. Trimming takes 8 bases from V and 2 bases from J, and the germline ends sit 10 bases apart. Proliferating activated T cells were FACS-sorted as CFSE-low CD25+ ICOS+ cells after roughly 6-7 days. Sorted memory CD4+ T cells were CFSE-labeled and cultured at a 2:1 ratio with irradiated autologous monocytes pulsed with antigen. Memory CD4+ T cells, defined as all CD4+ cells other than CD45RA+CCR7+CD95- naive cells, were FACS-sorted on a FACSAria III to a purity of over 95%. Blood from healthy donors came from blood donation centers in Switzerland. Positive selection with CD4 and CD14 magnetic microbeads was used to enrich total CD4+ T cells and monocytes. CD8+, CD14+, CD16+, CD56+, CD19+ and CD25-bright cells were excluded prior to sorting. The bacteria were heat-inactivated at 60 degrees C for roughly 2 hours and added at around 2.1 particles per monocyte, and M. tuberculosis lysate was used at roughly 3.3 ug/ml. Sequencing of TCR Vbeta genes was performed on CFSE-low memory CD4+ T cells that proliferated following primary stimulation with Enterobacteriaceae or control bacteria. Across two independent experiments, two to four different donors were used to analyze each bacteria-reactive repertoire. Ficoll-Paque Plus was used to isolate peripheral blood mononuclear cells from donor blood.

Survey-level sequencing, with a detection sensitivity of one cell in 40,000, was applied to the CFSE-low antigen-reactive cultures. The QIAamp DNA Micro Kit was used to extract genomic DNA from cell pellets, and spectrophotometry was used to check the quantity and purity of the genomic DNA. Amplification of TCR Vbeta CDR3 regions was performed with the immunoSEQ multiplex PCR assay. The Illumina HiSeq platform was used to sequence the amplicons. Each retrieved sequence was 87 nucleotides long and included the CDR3 region. Processing in the source paper ran as follows. A clonotype was defined as a unique productive TCR Vbeta nucleotide sequence, quantified by productive template frequency from ImmunoSEQ Analyzer V3.0. Expanded clonotypes were defined using a threshold set at the top 5th percentile of each repertoire ranked by frequency. Repertoire overlap was calculated as Chao-Jaccard using the R package fossil and displayed by nonmetric multidimensional scaling using the R package MASS. What TCRdb holds here is the immuneACCESS table cut down to in-frame rearrangements. Part of the clones is not present; checked against another copy, under half of the missing clones reflect an unresolved V gene, and the others are unexplained. V and J calls and clone size follow that table, whereas D and trimming were derived from the DNA. This sample holds more than 1,000 clones; around 30% were observed only once. Jointly, the top ten make up roughly a third of the sample.

Results the study describes overall, beyond this receptor: Enterobacteriaceae-reactive repertoires were polyclonal but contained fewer clonotypes than S. aureus- or M. tuberculosis-reactive repertoires, and they co-clustered together. Clonotypes shared across Enterobacteriaceae cultures made up 26-49% of unique rearrangements but about 60-95% of templates; sharing with control bacteria was rare.

The V and J genes are TRBV18 and TRBJ1-5; the D gene assignment is ambiguous. Sequenced input: bacteria-reactive CD4+ T cells grown in culture. This specimen's cell subset or site label, interpreted: CFSE-low proliferating memory CD4 T cells sorted after in vitro stimulation with a heat-inactivated bacterium or M. tuberculosis lysate. This receptor was taken from a human donor in good health. CDR3 region: CASGWEGNQPQHF. The sequenced DNA is TGTGCCAGCGGGTGGGAGGGCAATCAGCCCCAGCATTTT. Outside the CDR3, residues come from the reference TRBV18 and TRBJ1-5 proteins, so the full variable domain is: NAGVMQNPRHLVRRRGQEARLRCSPMKGHSHVYWYRQLPEEGLKFMVYLQKENIIDESGMPKERFSAEFPKEGPSILRIQQVVRGDSAAYFCASGWEGNQPQHFGDGTRLSIL.